Listed below are T cell receptor beta chains from one sample, sequenced in a study of high-grade serous ovarian cancer treatment subgroups. Data came from immunoSEQ multiplex PCR; TCRdb stores just in-frame clones and leaves some out. The data hold 30,000 or so clones, with around 80% observed a single time. Sample: tumor tissue. The source is a human donor with high-grade serous ovarian cancer. Each CDR3 is given with its conserved first and last residue. Each record gives: CDR3 DNA, CDR3 protein, CDR3 length, V gene, J gene, D gene, clone size. The D gene is left open where the match is weak. Part of the rows lack a size; the others show once, few, many or a class for expanded clones.

CDR3 DNA: TGCGCCAGCGGGACAGCGTCTTCCTACGAGCAGTACTTC
CDR3 protein: CASGTASSYEQYF
CDR3 length: 13
V gene: TRBV5-1
J gene: TRBJ2-7
D gene: TRBD1
clone size: .

CDR3 DNA: TGTGCTAGCAGCTCCCTCCCCCAGGAGGTAGAGACCCAGTACTTC
CDR3 protein: CASSSLPQEVETQYF
CDR3 length: 15
V gene: TRBV7-7
J gene: TRBJ2-5
D gene: .
clone size: once

CDR3 DNA: TGCGCCAGCAGCCAAGATTGGGCTACAGGGGACGAGCAGTACTTC
CDR3 protein: CASSQDWATGDEQYF
CDR3 length: 15
V gene: TRBV4-1
J gene: TRBJ2-7
D gene: TRBD1
clone size: .

CDR3 DNA: TGTGCCAGCAGCCCTCTAGAGGGGCCCCAGCATTTT
CDR3 protein: CASSPLEGPQHF
CDR3 length: 12
V gene: TRBV7-6
J gene: TRBJ1-5
D gene: .
clone size: .

CDR3 DNA: TGCAGCGTTGGTAAACAGGGGAGCGAGCAGTACTTC
CDR3 protein: CSVGKQGSEQYF
CDR3 length: 12
V gene: TRBV29-1
J gene: TRBJ2-7
D gene: TRBD1
clone size: .

CDR3 DNA: TGTGCCACCAGCAAAATTACGGGAGGGCCCTCGGACGAGCAGTACTTC
CDR3 protein: CATSKITGGPSDEQYF
CDR3 length: 16
V gene: TRBV15
J gene: TRBJ2-7
D gene: TRBD2
clone size: .

CDR3 DNA: TGTGCCAGCAGACAGTCCTACGACACAGATACGCAGTATTTT
CDR3 protein: CASRQSYDTDTQYF
CDR3 length: 14
V gene: TRBV27
J gene: TRBJ2-3
D gene: .
clone size: .

CDR3 DNA: TGTGCCAGCAGGCCTAGCGGGAGTTATTACGAGCAGTACTTC
CDR3 protein: CASRPSGSYYEQYF
CDR3 length: 14
V gene: TRBV27
J gene: TRBJ2-7
D gene: TRBD2
clone size: .

CDR3 DNA: TGTGCCAGCTCACGTGGAGGACAGCCATCCCCGAATGGCTACACCTTC
CDR3 protein: CASSRGGQPSPNGYTF
CDR3 length: 16
V gene: TRBV18
J gene: TRBJ1-2
D gene: .
clone size: .

CDR3 DNA: TGTGCCAGCAGCATAGCGGGGAAGCAAGAGACCCAGTACTTC
CDR3 protein: CASSIAGKQETQYF
CDR3 length: 14
V gene: TRBV5-4
J gene: TRBJ2-5
D gene: TRBD2
clone size: .

CDR3 DNA: TGTGCCAGCAGCCCCGGACGGACCTCCTACGAGCAGTACTTC
CDR3 protein: CASSPGRTSYEQYF
CDR3 length: 14
V gene: TRBV11-1
J gene: TRBJ2-7
D gene: .
clone size: .

CDR3 DNA: TGTGCCAGCAGCTTGTGGGGCAGGGGGGACTATGGCTACACCTTC
CDR3 protein: CASSLWGRGDYGYTF
CDR3 length: 15
V gene: TRBV5-6
J gene: TRBJ1-2
D gene: TRBD1
clone size: .

CDR3 DNA: TGTGCCAGCAGTTTATCCCCTCTCTACGAGCAGTACTTC
CDR3 protein: CASSLSPLYEQYF
CDR3 length: 13
V gene: TRBV27
J gene: TRBJ2-7
D gene: .
clone size: .